This entry lists 22 T cell receptor beta chains sequenced from one sample in a study of blood T cell repertoires in COVID-19. Assay used: immunoSEQ multiplex PCR; TCRdb lists only in-frame clones, some missing. The sample consists of tens of thousands of clones, roughly 90% of them appearing once. The sample was peripheral blood. The source of these receptors is a woman in her sixties with acute or convalescent COVID-19.

The chain employs TRBV10-2 and TRBJ2-3; 9 bases align to TRBD2. The CDR3 extends over 14 amino acids. The V gene end was trimmed by 6 bases and the J gene end by 6 bases; junction bases not matched to a gene: 7. Germline V gene data show CDR1 as WSHSY and CDR2 as SAAADI. Here the CDR3 reads CASRASGTKDTQYF. The CDR3 bases are TGCGCCAGCAGGGCTAGCGGGACCAAGGATACGCAGTATTTT.

The genes are TRBV5-1 and TRBJ2-3; D gene ambiguous. The V gene's germline CDR1 is SGHRS and CDR2 YFSETQ. The CDR3 totals 13 residues. V lost 2 bases, J lost 4 bases, and 8 bases lay in between. Written as DNA, the CDR3 is TGCGCCAGCAGCTTTCAGGTCCCAGATACGCAGTATTTT. Translated, it gives CASSFQVPDTQYF.

The V and J genes are TRBV4-1 and TRBJ1-2; 8 nucleotides agree with TRBD1. This CDR3 contains 17 residues. V was clipped by 6 bases and J by 5 bases; unmatched bases: 17. CDR1 and CDR2 (germline): MGHRA, YSYEKL. The CDR3 is CASSHGQGRVIGYGYTF. The CDR3 DNA sequence: TGCGCCAGCAGTCATGGACAGGGTAGGGTTATCGGGTATGGCTACACCTTC.

The V gene is TRBV5-5, the J gene TRBJ2-7; D might be TRBD2 (6 bases). Per the germline V gene, CDR1 is SGHKS and CDR2 is YYEKEE (reference sequence). Trimming stripped 4 bases from V and 6 bases from J, with 20 bases between. The CDR3 has 15 residues. CDR3 DNA: TGTGCCAGCAGCCCCGGGACTTTTCGGATAAGCGAGCAGTACGTC. Residues: CASSPGTFRISEQYV.

The CDR3 DNA reads as TGTGCCAGCAGTTCTTCAGGCCACAATGAGCAGTTCTTC. Its protein is CASSSSGHNEQFF. The chain recombines TRBV6-5 with TRBJ2-1; D gene uncertain. The CDR3 runs to 13 residues. The V gene's germline CDR1 is MNHEY and CDR2 SVGAGI. Trimming stripped 4 bases from V and 5 bases from J, with 9 bases between.

V gene TRBV3-1 (or the pseudogene TRBV3-2) combines with J gene TRBJ1-1, with D perhaps matching TRBD1 (6 bases). CDR1 and CDR2 from the germline V gene are LGHDT and YNNKEL (reference sequence). The V end was cut by 1 base, the J end by 1 base, with 10 bases between. The CDR3 extends over 15 amino acids. CDR3 loop: CASSQVAGENTEAFF. The CDR3 DNA reads TGTGCCAGCAGCCAAGTAGCAGGGGAGAACACTGAAGCTTTCTTT.

The chain recombines TRBV28 with TRBJ2-3; no firm D call. This CDR3 comprises 14 residues. Trimming took off 3 bases at V and 6 bases at J, with 13 bases between the two ends. Germline loops: CDR1 MDHEN, CDR2 SYDVKM. The CDR3 sequence is CASSFSPQADTQYF. The CDR3 DNA is TGTGCCAGCAGTTTCTCCCCTCAGGCGGATACGCAGTATTTT. The whole variable domain, remainder taken from reference TRBV28 and TRBJ2-3, is DVKVTQSSRYLVKRTGEKVFLECVQDMDHENMFWYRQDPGLGLRLIYFSYDVKMKEKGDIPEGYSVSREKKERFSLILESASTNQTSMYLCASSFSPQADTQYFGPGTRLTVL.

The chain carries TRBV13 and TRBJ1-2; 7 nucleotides line up with TRBD1. This CDR3 contains 15 residues. Germline CDR1 reads PRHDT; CDR2 reads FYEKMQ (reference sequence). V gave up 8 bases and J gave up 2 bases; unmatched junction bases: 11. CDR3: CASAPLQGSNYGYTF. The DNA of the CDR3 is TGTGCCAGCGCCCCTTTACAGGGGTCAAACTATGGCTACACCTTC.

The chain combines TRBV29-1 with TRBJ1-1; D may be TRBD1 (6 bases). CDR3 length: 13 amino acids. CDR1 is SQVTM, CDR2 ANQGSEA, per germline. Trimming stripped 4 bases from V and 5 bases from J, with 14 bases between. The CDR3 protein is CSVVTGWGTEAFF. In DNA, the CDR3 is TGCAGCGTTGTAACAGGGTGGGGAACTGAAGCTTTCTTT.

The V call is TRBV20-1, the J call TRBJ1-1; D is possibly TRBD1 (6 bases). Germline CDR1 and CDR2: DFQATT and SNEGSKA (reference sequence). The length of the CDR3 is 11 residues. The CDR3 nucleotides read TGCGCGGGGGGCTCGAACACTGAAGCTTTCTTT. Translation: CAGGSNTEAFF.

This clone was seen just once. This chain joins TRBV27 and TRBJ2-1, with TRBD2 matching over 7 bases. J was trimmed by 4 bases and V by 3 bases; bases with no gene match: 9. Germline assignment: CDR1 MNHEY and CDR2 SMNVEV (reference sequence). The CDR3 consists of 16 residues. CDR3 bases: TGTGCCAGCAGTTTGACCCCTAGCGGAGGTTACAATGAGCAGTTCTTC. Translated: CASSLTPSGGYNEQFF.

The gene calls are TRBV24-1 and TRBJ1-5; TRBD1 matches at 8 bases. The length of the CDR3 is 17 residues. Germline V CDR1 and CDR2: KGHDR, SFDVKD. V shed 3 bases and J 3 bases; nucleotides not matched to a gene: 9. CDR3 sequence: CATSDRQGTFSNQPQHF. In DNA, the CDR3 is TGTGCCACCAGTGATCGACAGGGGACCTTTTCCAATCAGCCCCAGCATTTT.

The genes are TRBV3-1 (or the pseudogene TRBV3-2) and TRBJ1-3; unclear D gene. The germline V gene has CDR1 LGHDT and CDR2 YNNKEL (reference sequence). The ends were cut back, 3 bases at V and 2 bases at J, with 8 bases in the middle. The CDR3 loop spans 14 amino acids. CDR3 sequence: CASSHGKPGNTIYF. The CDR3 DNA reads as TGTGCCAGCAGCCACGGGAAACCTGGAAACACCATATATTTT.

The V and J genes are TRBV6-5 and TRBJ2-2; 9 nucleotides match TRBD1. This CDR3 comprises 15 residues. The germline CDR1 and CDR2 sequences are MNHEY and SVGAGI. Trimming at V came to 6 bases and at J to 7 bases, leaving 9 bases not matched to a gene. In DNA form, the CDR3 reads TGTGCCAGCAGCTCCGGGACAGGGATGGGCGGGGAGCTGTTTTTT. Translation gives CASSSGTGMGGELFF.

V is TRBV19 and J is TRBJ1-3; TRBD1 matches 9 bases. This CDR3 is built from 15 residues. The trim removed 6 bases at V and 0 bases at J, leaving 3 bases unmatched. Germline V lookup: CDR1 LNHDA, CDR2 SQIVND (reference sequence). The CDR3 DNA reads TGTGCCAGTAGCACGACAGGGGGCTCTGGAAACACCATATATTTT. Its translation is CASSTTGGSGNTIYF.

This chain connects TRBV27 to TRBJ2-1; TRBD2 aligns across 10 bases. V gave up 9 bases and J gave up 6 bases; unmatched junction bases: 11. The germline V gene encodes CDR1 MNHEY and CDR2 SMNVEV (reference sequence). CDR3 length equals 15 residues. CDR3 DNA sequence: TGTGCCAGGGTAGCAGCCAGCGGGGGGGCCAATGAGCAGTTCTTC. Translated: CARVAASGGANEQFF.

The chain recombines TRBV5-1 with TRBJ1-2; no reliable D call. The CDR3 loop spans 12 amino acids. Germline CDR1 reads SGHRS; CDR2 reads YFSETQ. The germline V and J ends were trimmed by 4 bases and 4 bases, with 8 bases remaining between them. CDR3 protein: CASSQQSYGYTF. CDR3 bases: TGCGCCAGCAGCCAACAGAGCTATGGCTACACCTTC.

A word on this clone: This specimen includes other DNA sequences encoding the same CDR3. This chain connects TRBV5-1 to TRBJ2-2; D is perhaps TRBD1 (5 bases). The length of the CDR3 is 14 residues. Germline V gene data show CDR1 as SGHRS and CDR2 as YFSETQ. The V gene lost 2 bases and the J gene lost 1 base, with 6 bases spanning the gap. CDR3 amino acids: CASSLQVNTGELFF. The CDR3 coding sequence is TGCGCCAGCAGCTTACAGGTGAACACCGGGGAGCTGTTTTTT.

V is TRBV5-1 and J is TRBJ2-1, with 12 nucleotides matching TRBD2. The length of the CDR3 is 15 residues. Trimming took 3 bases from V and 7 from J; bases not matched to a gene: 5. Germline values: CDR1 SGHRS, CDR2 YFSETQ. Here the CDR3 DNA reads TGCGCCAGCAGCTCCTCCGGGACTAGCGGGAATGAGCAGTTCTTC. The encoded protein is CASSSSGTSGNEQFF.

In this sample, this clone turned up once. The rearrangement links TRBV3-1 (or the pseudogene TRBV3-2) to TRBJ2-1; possibly TRBD1 for D (6 bases). CDR1 is LGHDT and CDR2 is YNNKEL in the germline V gene (reference sequence). The CDR3 extends over 16 amino acids. The germline V and J ends were trimmed by 0 bases and 7 bases, with 16 bases remaining between them. The CDR3 DNA reads as TGTGCCAGCAGCCAAGATCTCGCACAGGGTACGAATGAGCAGTTCTTC. As protein: CASSQDLAQGTNEQFF.

This chain connects TRBV24-1 to TRBJ2-1; 9 nucleotides match TRBD1. V lost 3 bases and J lost 4; bases outside the gene matches: 9. Germline V gene sequence: CDR1 KGHDR, CDR2 SFDVKD. The CDR3 extends over 17 amino acids. The CDR3: CATSDGTDRGLYNEQFF. CDR3 DNA: TGTGCCACCAGTGATGGAACTGACAGGGGGTTATACAATGAGCAGTTCTTC.

This clone came up once. The rearrangement uses TRBV7-3 and TRBJ1-6, with a possible D match to TRBD1 (6 bases). Germline V gene data show CDR1 as SGHTA and CDR2 as FQGTGA. With 8 bases removed from V and 7 bases from J, the gap between germline ends came to 15 bases. This CDR3 is 14 amino acids long. CDR3 nucleotide sequence: TGTGCCAGCTCATCCAGGGGAGGGAATTCACCCCTCCACTTT. The encoded protein is CASSSRGGNSPLHF. Based on the CDR3 plus reference TRBV7-3 and TRBJ1-6, the full variable domain is GAGVSQTPSNKVTEKGKYVELRCDPISGHTALYWYRQSLGQGPEFLIYFQGTGAADDSGLPNDRFFAVRPEGSVSTLKIQRTERGDSAVYLCASSSRGGNSPLHFGNGTRLTVT.